This T cell receptor (beta chain) was captured in a study of blood T cells in healthy people across ages. Study information: There was about one barcoded beta molecule captured by template switching per two T cells.

CDR3 length: 12 amino acids. Germline V gives CDR1 WNHNN, CDR2 SYGVQD (reference sequence). V lost 10 bases and J 4 bases, leaving 10 bases between the germline ends. This clonotype appeared a few times. Then a second PCR, running about 6 to 12 cycles, was carried out with a sample-barcoded 5' primer and a J-beta primer mix. TCRdb used MiXCR to reprocess the 5' RACE reads, holding one entry per CDR3 protein. Of more than 1,000,000 distinct CDR3 sequences listed, about 25% were seen once; the top ten hold about 0.8%. The same specimen was also included in a second study, on T cells of mothers and their children. From that paper: Five or six children and their three healthy Caucasian mothers were the donors. From each mother came over 10 million TCR beta CDR3 reads, and from each child came 2.5 million to 3.5 million.

This sequence joins TRBV10-1 and TRBJ2-2; either TRBD1 or TRBD2 may supply D (5 bases each). The TCR was taken from a girl aged 2 to 10 in good health. Sequenced material: blood. The CDR3 DNA sequence: TGCGCCACCGGGACGGCCACCGGGGAGCTGTTTTTT. Residues: CATGTATGELFF.